This is a list of T cell receptor beta chains from one sample in a study of cytomegalovirus exposure and HLA in healthy donors. The protocol was immunoSEQ multiplex PCR, while the TCRdb copy is restricted to in-frame clones and leaves out a portion. The sample yields 200,000 or so clones, less than 85% seen once. Sequencing input: PBMCs. The receptors shown here come from a man between 18 and 29 years old in good health and CMV-seronegative. The CDR3 runs from the conserved cysteine through the conserved F or W. Each record gives: J gene, clone size, V gene, D gene, CDR3 length, CDR3 protein, CDR3 DNA. The D gene is left open where the match is weak. Size values are once, few and many counts, or a class for expanded clones, and some rows have none.

TRBJ1-2 | - | TRBV11-2 | TRBD1 | 16 | CASSLPGQGLPYGYTF | TGTGCCAGCAGCTTACCCGGACAGGGATTACCCTATGGCTACACCTTC
TRBJ1-2 | - | TRBV27 | TRBD1 | 19 | CASSPAGFYGVRGEYGYTF | TGTGCCAGCAGTCCGGCGGGCTTCTATGGCGTCAGGGGGGAATATGGCTACACCTTC
TRBJ1-4 | - | TRBV7-9 | - | 13 | CASREGIGEKLFF | TGTGCCAGTCGGGAGGGGATAGGTGAAAAACTGTTTTTT
TRBJ2-5 | - | TRBV5-4 | TRBD1 | 14 | CASSLQGAAETQYF | TGTGCCAGCAGCTTACAGGGGGCAGCTGAGACCCAGTACTTC
TRBJ2-1 | few | TRBV4-1 | - | 14 | CASSQEVRELEQFF | TGCGCCAGCAGCCAAGAGGTCCGGGAGTTGGAGCAGTTCTTC
TRBJ2-7 | - | TRBV10-1 | - | 13 | CASSDAGFYEQYF | TGCGCCAGCAGTGACGCAGGGTTCTACGAGCAGTACTTC
TRBJ2-1 | - | TRBV5-1 | - | 13 | CASSTPTYNEQFF | TGCGCCAGCAGCACCCCTACCTACAATGAGCAGTTCTTC
TRBJ2-7 | - | TRBV6-6 | - | 15 | CASKDPAGTSYEQYF | TGTGCCAGCAAAGACCCCGCCGGGACAAGCTACGAGCAGTACTTC
TRBJ2-1 | - | TRBV14 | TRBD1 | 18 | CASSQFLTGDRVDNEQFF | TGTGCCAGCAGCCAATTCTTGACCGGGGACAGGGTGGACAATGAGCAATTCTTC
TRBJ2-3 | - | TRBV18 | TRBD2 | 15 | CASSPPGLAAHTQYF | TGTGCCAGCTCCCCACCGGGACTAGCGGCCCATACGCAGTATTTT
TRBJ2-7 | - | TRBV5-1 | TRBD1 | 17 | CASSLGQGSSPAYEQYF | TGCGCCAGCAGCTTAGGACAGGGTTCCTCCCCTGCCTACGAGCAGTACTTC
TRBJ2-2 | once | TRBV15 | - | 14 | CATSRDPETGELFF | TGTGCCACCAGCAGAGATCCGGAGACCGGGGAGCTGTTTTTT
TRBJ2-5 | - | TRBV5-1 | - | 15 | CASSLSSGPQETQYF | TGCGCCAGCAGCTTGAGTAGCGGTCCACAAGAGACCCAGTACTTC
TRBJ2-7 | few | TRBV27 | - | 15 | CASSLSGQLNYEQYF | TGTGCCAGCAGTTTATCAGGACAGCTTAACTACGAGCAGTACTTC
TRBJ1-2 | - | TRBV5-4 | - | 13 | CASSLQVNYGYTF | TGTGCCAGCAGCTTGCAGGTTAACTATGGCTACACCTTC
TRBJ1-1 | - | TRBV7-9 | - | 15 | CASSSPPGAVVEAFF | TGTGCCAGCAGCTCCCCCCCAGGGGCGGTCGTTGAAGCTTTCTTT
TRBJ2-2 | - | TRBV27 | TRBD1 | 14 | CASSYGTDTGELFF | TGTGCCAGCAGTTATGGGACAGACACCGGGGAGCTGTTTTTT
TRBJ2-2 | - | TRBV30 | - | 13 | CAWSAGSTGELFF | TGTGCCTGGAGCGCAGGGTCGACCGGGGAGCTGTTTTTT
TRBJ1-2 | - | TRBV2 | - | 15 | CASSEGTGGGYGYTF | TGTGCCAGCAGTGAAGGAACAGGCGGCGGCTATGGCTACACCTTC
TRBJ2-2 | - | TRBV9 | TRBD1 | 15 | CASSSGQGWTGELFF | TGTGCCAGCAGTTCAGGACAGGGGTGGACCGGGGAGCTGTTTTTT
TRBJ1-4 | - | TRBV29-1 | - | 10 | CSVLNEKLFF | TGCAGCGTTCTAAATGAAAAACTGTTTTTT
TRBJ1-5 | - | TRBV5-1 | TRBD1 | 14 | CASSPDRGDQPQHF | TGCGCCAGCAGCCCGGACAGGGGAGATCAGCCCCAGCATTTT
TRBJ2-7 | - | TRBV6-5 | TRBD2 | 14 | CASSYGTSGYEQYF | TGTGCCAGCAGTTACGGGACTAGCGGGTACGAGCAGTACTTC
TRBJ1-2 | - | TRBV6-1 | TRBD1 | 12 | CASSSRDRVHTF | TGTGCCAGCAGTTCCCGCGACAGGGTACACACCTTC
TRBJ2-1 | once | TRBV6-5 | TRBD2 | 15 | CASSFAGVAHNEQFF | TGTGCCAGCAGTTTCGCGGGAGTAGCCCACAATGAGCAGTTCTTC
TRBJ2-1 | - | TRBV6-5 | - | 15 | CASSYVGQGFNEQFF | TGTGCCAGCAGTTACGTGGGCCAGGGATTCAATGAGCAGTTCTTC
TRBJ2-7 | few | TRBV2 | - | 11 | CASEILSEQYF | TGTGCCAGCGAGATACTGAGCGAGCAGTACTTC
TRBJ2-6 | - | TRBV27 | - | 14 | CASSPYSGANVLTF | TGTGCCAGCAGTCCTTACTCTGGGGCCAACGTCCTGACTTTC
TRBJ2-3 | - | TRBV4-1 | TRBD2 | 17 | CASSQGYREGTTDTQYF | TGCGCCAGCAGCCAAGGATACCGGGAGGGAACCACAGATACGCAGTATTTT
TRBJ1-5 | - | TRBV18 | - | 14 | CASSPQGFNQPQHF | TGTGCCAGCTCACCTCAGGGGTTCAATCAGCCCCAGCATTTT
TRBJ2-1 | - | TRBV5-1 | - | 13 | CASSLAVYNEQFF | TGCGCCAGCAGCTTGGCGGTTTACAATGAGCAGTTCTTC
TRBJ1-4 | - | TRBV28 | TRBD1 | 15 | CASSLPPGQGRELFF | TGTGCCAGCAGTTTACCCCCGGGACAGGGTAGGGAACTGTTTTTT
TRBJ2-7 | - | TRBV28 | TRBD2 | 14 | CASSLIGRGYEQYF | TGTGCCAGCAGTTTAATCGGGAGGGGATACGAGCAGTACTTC
TRBJ2-7 | - | TRBV2 | TRBD1 | 15 | CASKAPGQGVHEQYF | TGTGCCAGCAAAGCCCCGGGACAGGGGGTCCACGAGCAGTACTTC
TRBJ1-4 | - | TRBV5-1 | TRBD1 | 14 | CASSLGGGYEKLFF | TGCGCCAGCAGCTTGGGAGGGGGCTATGAAAAACTGTTTTTT
TRBJ2-5 | - | TRBV29-1 | - | 13 | CSVRGNSGETQYF | TGCAGCGTTCGCGGGAACTCGGGAGAGACCCAGTACTTC
TRBJ1-5 | few | TRBV5-5 | - | 14 | CASSGGVGNQPQHF | TGTGCCAGCAGCGGGGGGGTTGGCAATCAGCCCCAGCATTTT
TRBJ1-1 | - | TRBV4-1 | TRBD1 | 14 | CASSGTGVRTEAFF | TGCGCCAGCAGCGGGACAGGGGTTCGGACTGAAGCTTTCTTT
TRBJ1-5 | - | TRBV6-1 | TRBD1 | 14 | CASSEGPGGQPQHF | TGTGCCAGCAGTGAAGGCCCAGGGGGGCAGCCCCAGCATTTT
TRBJ2-3 | - | TRBV6-1 | - | 16 | CASSDRTHGRTDTQYF | TGTGCCAGCAGTGATCGGACACACGGACGCACAGATACGCAGTATTTT
TRBJ1-1 | - | TRBV18 | - | 13 | CASSADRQAEAFF | TGTGCCAGCTCAGCCGATCGACAAGCTGAAGCTTTCTTT
TRBJ2-3 | - | TRBV15 | TRBD2 | 18 | CATSRGTSGRDRTDTQYF | TGTGCCACCAGCAGAGGGACTAGCGGGAGGGATAGGACAGATACGCAGTATTTT
TRBJ2-5 | - | TRBV27 | - | 16 | CASRKIGQTVRETQYF | TGTGCCAGCAGAAAAATCGGACAGACTGTTAGAGAGACCCAGTACTTC
TRBJ2-7 | - | TRBV6-5 | TRBD2 | 15 | CASSLSGTSGYEQYF | TGTGCCAGCAGCTTATCCGGGACTAGCGGCTACGAGCAGTACTTC